The sample holds one count of the clone carrying this T cell receptor (beta chain). Its matching antigen is unknown. One end of the junction is discordant with germline, which a read error may explain. Before sequencing took place, the ViraFEST assay used viral peptide pools to expand antigen-specific CD4+ T cells. The culture ran for nine to eleven days, and then CD4+ T cells were isolated. Subjects were given two BNT162b2 or mRNA-1273 vaccine doses. Recipients of the vaccine had no prior SARS-CoV-2 infection and negative nucleocapsid antibodies. The data were taken from a study of vaccination effects on CD4 cells after COVID-19. Study summary: Post-vaccine specimens arrived a median 72 days past the second dose.

CDR3 length: 13 amino acids. Germline CDR1 reads SQVTM; CDR2 reads ANQGSEA. The study, taken as a whole, reports: Early post-infection timepoints were missing from the study, which also had few convalescent patients. Long after vaccination, the clones induced by infection and by vaccine shrank markedly in size.

Only in-frame clones appear in the TCRdb table, and some are missing; sequencing was by immunoSEQ multiplex PCR. The sample has under 35,000 clones, roughly 70% seen once. The receptor was isolated from a human donor who received a COVID-19 vaccine. The sample in question was CD4+ T cells from PBMCs cultured with HCoV-NL63 spike peptides, obtained after COVID-19 vaccination. The rearrangement uses TRBV29-1 and TRBJ1-6; tentatively, D is TRBD1 (6 bases). The CDR3: CSVKQGHNSSLHF. The CDR3 nucleotides read TGCAGCGTCAAACAGGGTCATAATTCATCCCTCCACTTT.